A selection of T cell receptor beta chains follows, all from one sample in a study of OX40 agonist ivuxolimab in advanced cancers. The repertoire was sequenced with immunoSEQ multiplex PCR; TCRdb's copy has only in-frame clones and lacks some. The data contain tens of thousands of clones, 65% to 90% of them singletons. The starting material was CD4+ or CD8+ T cells sorted from blood, obtained in a trial of the OX40 agonist ivuxolimab. The source is an adult with an advanced solid tumor such as melanoma, head and neck, liver or kidney cancer. CDR3s include the opening cysteine and the closing phenylalanine or tryptophan. The order of the fields is J gene, V gene, D gene, clone size, CDR3 protein, CDR3 DNA. D genes are given only for firm matches. Clone size is shown for a subset of rows, as once, few, many or a class of expanded clone.

j_gene: TRBJ1-1; v_gene: TRBV27; d_gene: TRBD1; abundance: NA; CDR3aa: CASSLLVRDRGEAFF; CDR3nt: TGTGCCAGCAGTTTATTGGTGAGGGACAGGGGAGAAGCTTTCTTT
j_gene: TRBJ2-7; v_gene: TRBV25-1; d_gene: TRBD1; abundance: NA; CDR3aa: CASRRGLNEQYF; CDR3nt: TGTGCCAGCAGGAGGGGGCTGAACGAGCAGTACTTC
j_gene: TRBJ2-3; v_gene: TRBV18; d_gene: NA; abundance: NA; CDR3aa: CASSPSDTDTQYF; CDR3nt: TGTGCCAGCTCACCTTCGGACACAGATACGCAGTATTTT
j_gene: TRBJ2-7; v_gene: TRBV19; d_gene: NA; abundance: few; CDR3aa: CASSLREGYEQYF; CDR3nt: TGTGCCAGTAGTCTCCGGGAAGGCTACGAGCAGTACTTC
j_gene: TRBJ1-1; v_gene: TRBV28; d_gene: NA; abundance: NA; CDR3aa: CASSLTGPYTEAFF; CDR3nt: TGTGCCAGCAGTTTAACCGGGCCCTACACTGAAGCTTTCTTT
j_gene: TRBJ2-1; v_gene: TRBV27; d_gene: NA; abundance: once; CDR3aa: CASSSLGPYNEQFF; CDR3nt: TGTGCCAGCAGTTCCCTGGGCCCTTACAATGAGCAGTTCTTC
j_gene: TRBJ2-7; v_gene: TRBV13; d_gene: NA; abundance: NA; CDR3aa: CASSFRTETEQYF; CDR3nt: TGTGCCAGCAGCTTCAGAACAGAAACCGAGCAGTACTTC
j_gene: TRBJ2-1; v_gene: TRBV9; d_gene: NA; abundance: NA; CDR3aa: CASSDDLGASNDEQFF; CDR3nt: TGTGCCAGCAGCGACGATCTAGGTGCCTCAAACGATGAGCAGTTCTTC
j_gene: TRBJ2-7; v_gene: TRBV2; d_gene: TRBD1; abundance: NA; CDR3aa: CASRPGQGARVAAASYEQYF; CDR3nt: TGTGCCAGCAGACCCGGACAGGGGGCTAGGGTAGCGGCAGCATCCTACGAGCAGTACTTC
j_gene: TRBJ1-1; v_gene: TRBV28; d_gene: NA; abundance: NA; CDR3aa: CASSPTGFNTEAFF; CDR3nt: TGTGCCAGCAGCCCGACAGGATTTAACACTGAAGCTTTCTTT
j_gene: TRBJ1-4; v_gene: TRBV6-1; d_gene: NA; abundance: NA; CDR3aa: CASSEAGGQGGEKLFF; CDR3nt: TGTGCCAGCAGTGAAGCGGGTGGCCAGGGAGGAGAAAAACTGTTTTTT
j_gene: TRBJ2-7; v_gene: TRBV5-6; d_gene: NA; abundance: once; CDR3aa: CASSSLARGWHFEQYF; CDR3nt: TGTGCCAGCAGCTCCTTGGCCCGGGGGTGGCACTTCGAGCAGTACTTC
j_gene: TRBJ1-1; v_gene: TRBV10-2; d_gene: NA; abundance: NA; CDR3aa: CATCESYLNTEAFF; CDR3nt: TGCGCCACCTGTGAAAGCTATTTGAACACTGAAGCTTTCTTT
j_gene: TRBJ2-5; v_gene: TRBV5-1; d_gene: NA; abundance: NA; CDR3aa: CASSLPVTGSEETQYF; CDR3nt: TGCGCCAGCAGCTTACCCGTGACTGGGAGCGAGGAGACCCAGTACTTC
j_gene: TRBJ1-1; v_gene: TRBV6-5; d_gene: NA; abundance: few; CDR3aa: CASGVNTEAFF; CDR3nt: TGTGCCAGCGGGGTGAACACTGAAGCTTTCTTT
j_gene: TRBJ2-1; v_gene: TRBV28; d_gene: NA; abundance: NA; CDR3aa: CASIPTGASYNEQFF; CDR3nt: TGTGCCAGCATCCCAACGGGAGCCTCCTACAATGAGCAGTTCTTC
j_gene: TRBJ2-1; v_gene: TRBV19; d_gene: NA; abundance: NA; CDR3aa: CASSVSPGGREQFF; CDR3nt: TGTGCCAGTAGTGTGTCCCCTGGGGGGCGTGAGCAGTTCTTC
j_gene: TRBJ1-2; v_gene: TRBV29-1; d_gene: TRBD1; abundance: NA; CDR3aa: CSGDSEGYGYTF; CDR3nt: TGCAGCGGGGACAGCGAGGGCTATGGCTACACCTTC
j_gene: TRBJ2-5; v_gene: TRBV7-9; d_gene: TRBD1; abundance: NA; CDR3aa: CASSPRTGGMWETQYF; CDR3nt: TGTGCCAGCAGCCCCCGGACAGGGGGGATGTGGGAGACCCAGTACTTC
j_gene: TRBJ1-3; v_gene: TRBV10-3; d_gene: NA; abundance: NA; CDR3aa: CAISDGNTIYF; CDR3nt: TGTGCCATCAGTGACGGCAACACCATATATTTT
j_gene: TRBJ1-2; v_gene: TRBV11-2; d_gene: NA; abundance: NA; CDR3aa: CASRQGGIYGYTF; CDR3nt: TGTGCCAGCAGACAAGGGGGAATCTATGGCTACACCTTC
j_gene: TRBJ1-3; v_gene: TRBV7-9; d_gene: TRBD1; abundance: NA; CDR3aa: CASSSIDRGSGNTIYF; CDR3nt: TGTGCCAGCAGCTCGATAGACAGGGGCTCTGGAAACACCATATATTTT
j_gene: TRBJ2-7; v_gene: TRBV28; d_gene: NA; abundance: NA; CDR3aa: CASSLEGEVYEQYF; CDR3nt: TGTGCCAGCAGTTTAGAAGGGGAGGTCTACGAGCAGTACTTC
j_gene: TRBJ2-7; v_gene: TRBV7-9; d_gene: TRBD1; abundance: NA; CDR3aa: CASSSPGQPYEQYF; CDR3nt: TGTGCCAGCAGCTCACCGGGACAGCCGTACGAGCAGTACTTC
j_gene: TRBJ1-1; v_gene: TRBV4-3; d_gene: TRBD1; abundance: NA; CDR3aa: CASSQTQGANTEAFF; CDR3nt: TGCGCCAGCAGCCAAACCCAGGGGGCCAACACTGAAGCTTTCTTT
j_gene: TRBJ1-2; v_gene: TRBV29-1; d_gene: TRBD1; abundance: NA; CDR3aa: CSVFRDRSGYTF; CDR3nt: TGCAGCGTTTTTCGGGACAGGAGTGGCTACACCTTC
j_gene: TRBJ1-1; v_gene: TRBV5-6; d_gene: NA; abundance: NA; CDR3aa: CASSPRLVTPAEAFF; CDR3nt: TGTGCCAGCAGCCCACGTTTAGTTACGCCGGCTGAAGCTTTCTTT
j_gene: TRBJ1-2; v_gene: TRBV18; d_gene: NA; abundance: NA; CDR3aa: CASSPHTGRGKWGYTF; CDR3nt: TGTGCCAGCTCACCTCACACAGGGAGAGGGAAATGGGGCTACACCTTC
j_gene: TRBJ1-4; v_gene: TRBV27; d_gene: NA; abundance: NA; CDR3aa: CASSGEPREKLFF; CDR3nt: TGTGCCAGCTCAGGGGAACCGCGGGAAAAACTGTTTTTT
j_gene: TRBJ1-1; v_gene: TRBV6-5; d_gene: NA; abundance: NA; CDR3aa: CASSSGVYTEAFF; CDR3nt: TGTGCCAGCAGTTCAGGTGTGTACACTGAAGCTTTCTTT
j_gene: TRBJ2-1; v_gene: TRBV6-5; d_gene: NA; abundance: NA; CDR3aa: CASSYGGYSLEQFF; CDR3nt: TGTGCCAGCAGTTACGGCGGCTATTCGCTAGAGCAGTTCTTC
j_gene: TRBJ1-1; v_gene: TRBV29-1; d_gene: NA; abundance: NA; CDR3aa: CSVERWGSTEAFF; CDR3nt: TGCAGCGTTGAACGCTGGGGGTCTACTGAAGCTTTCTTT
j_gene: TRBJ2-1; v_gene: TRBV5-6; d_gene: TRBD1; abundance: NA; CDR3aa: CASSLRDRGLDEQFF; CDR3nt: TGTGCCAGCAGCTTACGGGACAGGGGGCTCGATGAGCAGTTCTTC
j_gene: TRBJ1-1; v_gene: TRBV5-5; d_gene: NA; abundance: once; CDR3aa: CASSFRGSNTEAFF; CDR3nt: TGTGCCAGCAGCTTTAGAGGATCGAACACTGAAGCTTTCTTT
j_gene: TRBJ2-6; v_gene: TRBV7-9; d_gene: NA; abundance: once; CDR3aa: CASSPPLGSGANVLTF; CDR3nt: TGTGCCAGCAGTCCACCACTCGGATCTGGGGCCAACGTCCTGACTTTC
j_gene: TRBJ2-7; v_gene: TRBV11-2; d_gene: TRBD2; abundance: NA; CDR3aa: CASSLVLAGEQYF; CDR3nt: TGTGCCAGCAGCTTAGTACTAGCGGGGGAGCAGTACTTC
j_gene: TRBJ1-1; v_gene: TRBV4-1; d_gene: NA; abundance: NA; CDR3aa: CASGRDLGNTEAFF; CDR3nt: TGCGCCAGTGGACGGGACCTCGGGAACACTGAAGCTTTCTTT
j_gene: TRBJ2-3; v_gene: TRBV7-9; d_gene: NA; abundance: NA; CDR3aa: CASSPKDALSTDTQYF; CDR3nt: TGTGCCAGCAGCCCAAAGGACGCCCTAAGCACAGATACGCAGTATTTT